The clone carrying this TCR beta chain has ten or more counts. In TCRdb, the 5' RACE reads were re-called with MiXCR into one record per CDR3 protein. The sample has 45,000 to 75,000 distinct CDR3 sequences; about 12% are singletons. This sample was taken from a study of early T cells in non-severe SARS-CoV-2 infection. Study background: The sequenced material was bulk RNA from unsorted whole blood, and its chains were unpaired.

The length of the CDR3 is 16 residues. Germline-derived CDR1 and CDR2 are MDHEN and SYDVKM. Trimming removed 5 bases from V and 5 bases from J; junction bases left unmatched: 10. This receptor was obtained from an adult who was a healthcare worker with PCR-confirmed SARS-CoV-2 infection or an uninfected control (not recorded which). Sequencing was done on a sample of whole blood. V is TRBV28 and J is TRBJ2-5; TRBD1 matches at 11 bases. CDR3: CASSALGQGARETQYF. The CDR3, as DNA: TGTGCCAGCAGTGCCCTCGGACAGGGGGCGCGTGAGACCCAGTACTTC.